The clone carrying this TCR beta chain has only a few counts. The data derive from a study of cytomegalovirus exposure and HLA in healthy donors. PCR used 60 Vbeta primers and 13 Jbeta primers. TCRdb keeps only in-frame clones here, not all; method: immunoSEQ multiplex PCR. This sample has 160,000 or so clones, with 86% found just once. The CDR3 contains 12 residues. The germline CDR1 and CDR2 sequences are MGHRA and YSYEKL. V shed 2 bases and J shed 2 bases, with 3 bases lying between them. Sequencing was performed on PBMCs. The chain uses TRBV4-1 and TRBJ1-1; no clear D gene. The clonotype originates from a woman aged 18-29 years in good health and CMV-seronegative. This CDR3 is CASSQTNTEAFF. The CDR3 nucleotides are TGCGCCAGCAGCCAAACAAACACTGAAGCTTTCTTT.